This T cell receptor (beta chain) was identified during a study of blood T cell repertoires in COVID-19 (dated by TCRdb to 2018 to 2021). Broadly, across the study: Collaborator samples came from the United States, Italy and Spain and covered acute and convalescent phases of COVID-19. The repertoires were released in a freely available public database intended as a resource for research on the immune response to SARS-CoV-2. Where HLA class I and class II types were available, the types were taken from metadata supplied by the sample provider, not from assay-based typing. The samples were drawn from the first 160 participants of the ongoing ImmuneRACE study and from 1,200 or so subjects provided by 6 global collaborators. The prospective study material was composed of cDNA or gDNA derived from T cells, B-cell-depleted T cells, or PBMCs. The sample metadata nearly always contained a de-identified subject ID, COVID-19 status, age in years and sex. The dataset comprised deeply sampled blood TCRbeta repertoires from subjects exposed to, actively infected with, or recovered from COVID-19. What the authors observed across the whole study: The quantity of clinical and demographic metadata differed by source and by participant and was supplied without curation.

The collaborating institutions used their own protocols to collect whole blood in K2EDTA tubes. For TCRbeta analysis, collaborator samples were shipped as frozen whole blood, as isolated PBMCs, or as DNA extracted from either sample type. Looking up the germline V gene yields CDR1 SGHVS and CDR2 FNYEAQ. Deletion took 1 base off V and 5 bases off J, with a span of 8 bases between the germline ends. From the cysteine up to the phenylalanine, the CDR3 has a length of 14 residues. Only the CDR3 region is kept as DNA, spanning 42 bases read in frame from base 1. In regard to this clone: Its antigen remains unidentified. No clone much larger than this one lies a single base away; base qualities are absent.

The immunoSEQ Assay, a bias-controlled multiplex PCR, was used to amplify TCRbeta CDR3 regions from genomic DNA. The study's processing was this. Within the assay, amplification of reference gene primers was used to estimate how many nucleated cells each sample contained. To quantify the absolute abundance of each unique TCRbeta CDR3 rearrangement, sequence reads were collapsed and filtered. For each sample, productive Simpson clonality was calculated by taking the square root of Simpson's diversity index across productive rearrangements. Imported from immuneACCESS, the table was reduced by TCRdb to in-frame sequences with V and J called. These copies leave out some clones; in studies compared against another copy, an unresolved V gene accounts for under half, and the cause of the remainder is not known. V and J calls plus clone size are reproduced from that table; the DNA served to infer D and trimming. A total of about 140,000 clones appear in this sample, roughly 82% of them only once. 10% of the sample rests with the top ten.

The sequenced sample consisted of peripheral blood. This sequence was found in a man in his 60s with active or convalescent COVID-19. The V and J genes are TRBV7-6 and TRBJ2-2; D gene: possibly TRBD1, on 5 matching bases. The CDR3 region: CASSLVPGTGELFF. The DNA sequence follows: TGTGCCAGCAGCTTAGTCCCAGGGACCGGGGAGCTGTTTTTT.